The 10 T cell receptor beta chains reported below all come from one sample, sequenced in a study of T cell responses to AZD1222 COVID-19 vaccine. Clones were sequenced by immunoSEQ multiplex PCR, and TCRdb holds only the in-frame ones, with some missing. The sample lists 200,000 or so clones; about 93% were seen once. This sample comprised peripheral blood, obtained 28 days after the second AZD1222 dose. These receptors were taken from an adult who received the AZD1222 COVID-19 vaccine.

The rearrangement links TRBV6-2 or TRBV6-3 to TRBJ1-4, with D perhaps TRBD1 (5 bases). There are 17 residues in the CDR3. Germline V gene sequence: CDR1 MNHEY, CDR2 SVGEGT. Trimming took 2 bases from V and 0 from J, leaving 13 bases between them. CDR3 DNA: TGTGCCAGCAGTTACCCGACAGACAAACCAACTAATGAAAAACTGTTTTTT. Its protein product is CASSYPTDKPTNEKLFF.

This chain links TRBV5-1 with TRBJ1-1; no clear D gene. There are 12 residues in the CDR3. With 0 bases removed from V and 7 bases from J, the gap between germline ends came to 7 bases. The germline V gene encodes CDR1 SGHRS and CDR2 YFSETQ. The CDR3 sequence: CASSLEWGEAFF. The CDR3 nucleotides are TGCGCCAGCAGCTTGGAGTGGGGTGAAGCTTTCTTT.

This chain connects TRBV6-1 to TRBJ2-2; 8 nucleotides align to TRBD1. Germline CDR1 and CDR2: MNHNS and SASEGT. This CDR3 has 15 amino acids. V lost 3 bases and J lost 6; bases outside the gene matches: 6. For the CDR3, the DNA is TGTGCCAGCAGTGAGAGGACAGGGCCCGCCGGGGAGCTGTTTTTT. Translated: CASSERTGPAGELFF.

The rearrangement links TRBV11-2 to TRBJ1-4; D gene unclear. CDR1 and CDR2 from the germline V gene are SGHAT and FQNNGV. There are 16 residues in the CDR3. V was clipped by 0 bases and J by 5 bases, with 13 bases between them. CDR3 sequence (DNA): TGTGCCAGCAGCTTAGAATACCTACTTGGGAATGAAAAACTGTTTTTT. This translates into CASSLEYLLGNEKLFF. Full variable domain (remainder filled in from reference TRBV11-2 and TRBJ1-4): EAGVAQSPRYKIIEKRQSVAFWCNPISGHATLYWYQQILGQGPKLLIQFQNNGVVDDSQLPKDRFSAERLKGVDSTLKIQPAKLEDSAVYLCASSLEYLLGNEKLFFGSGTQLSVL.

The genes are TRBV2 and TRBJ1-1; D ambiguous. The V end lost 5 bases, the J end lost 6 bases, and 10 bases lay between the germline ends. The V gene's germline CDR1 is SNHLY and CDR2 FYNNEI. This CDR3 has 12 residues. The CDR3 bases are TGTGCCAGCAGTCCCGGGCGGGCTGAAGCTTTCTTT. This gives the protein CASSPGRAEAFF. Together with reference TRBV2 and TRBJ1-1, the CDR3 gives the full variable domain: EPEVTQTPSHQVTQMGQEVILRCVPISNHLYFYWYRQILGQKVEFLVSFYNNEISEKSEIFDDQFSVERPDGSNFTLKIRSTKLEDSAMYFCASSPGRAEAFFGQGTRLTVV.

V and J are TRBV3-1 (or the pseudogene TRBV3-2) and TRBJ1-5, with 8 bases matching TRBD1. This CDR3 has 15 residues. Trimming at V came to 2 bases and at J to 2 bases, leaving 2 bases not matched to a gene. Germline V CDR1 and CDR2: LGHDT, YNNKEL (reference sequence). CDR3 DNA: TGTGCCAGCAGCCAACAGGGGGCGGGCAATCAGCCCCAGCATTTT. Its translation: CASSQQGAGNQPQHF.

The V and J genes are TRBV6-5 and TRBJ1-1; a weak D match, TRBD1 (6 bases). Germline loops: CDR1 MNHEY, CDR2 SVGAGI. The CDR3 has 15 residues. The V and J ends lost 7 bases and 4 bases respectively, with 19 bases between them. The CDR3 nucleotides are TGTGCCAGCACCCTGGGAGGGGGGAGGGCCACTGAAGCTTTCTTT. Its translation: CASTLGGGRATEAFF.

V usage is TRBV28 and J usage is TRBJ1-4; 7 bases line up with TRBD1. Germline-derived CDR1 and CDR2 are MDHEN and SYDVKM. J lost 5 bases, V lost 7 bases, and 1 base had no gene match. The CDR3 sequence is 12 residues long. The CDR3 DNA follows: TGTGCCAGCACGACAGGGAATGAAAAACTGTTTTTT. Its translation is CASTTGNEKLFF. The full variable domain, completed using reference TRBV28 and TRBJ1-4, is DVKVTQSSRYLVKRTGEKVFLECVQDMDHENMFWYRQDPGLGLRLIYFSYDVKMKEKGDIPEGYSVSREKKERFSLILESASTNQTSMYLCASTTGNEKLFFGSGTQLSVL.

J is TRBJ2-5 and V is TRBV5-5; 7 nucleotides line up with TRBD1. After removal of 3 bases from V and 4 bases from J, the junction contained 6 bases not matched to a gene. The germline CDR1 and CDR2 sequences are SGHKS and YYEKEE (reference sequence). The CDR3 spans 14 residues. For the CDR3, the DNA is TGTGCCAGCAGCTCACTCAAGGGGGCAGAGACCCAGTACTTC. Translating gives CASSSLKGAETQYF.

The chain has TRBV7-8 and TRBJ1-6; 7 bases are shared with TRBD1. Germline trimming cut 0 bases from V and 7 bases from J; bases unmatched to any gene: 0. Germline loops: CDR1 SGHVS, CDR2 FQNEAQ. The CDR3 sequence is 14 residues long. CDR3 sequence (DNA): TGTGCCAGCAGCTTAGCAGGGGGCAATTCACCCCTCCACTTT. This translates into CASSLAGGNSPLHF.